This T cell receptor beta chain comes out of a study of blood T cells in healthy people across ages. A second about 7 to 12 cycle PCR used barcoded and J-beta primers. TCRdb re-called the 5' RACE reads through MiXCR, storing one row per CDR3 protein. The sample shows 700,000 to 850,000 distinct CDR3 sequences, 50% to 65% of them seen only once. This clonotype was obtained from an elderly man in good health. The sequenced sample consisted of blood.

CDR3 loop: CASSLPRDGPTHEQYF. As DNA, the CDR3 is TGTGCCAGCAGCTTACCCCGGGACGGACCAACCCACGAGCAGTACTTC. This rearrangement joins TRBV11-2 to TRBJ2-7; TRBD1 or TRBD2 may be the D gene (5 bases each). V was cut by 2 bases and J by 5 bases, with 19 bases left in between. The length of the CDR3 is 16 residues. Germline V gene sequence: CDR1 SGHAT, CDR2 FQNNGV.